Listed below are T cell receptor beta chains from one sample, sequenced in a study of a mutant IDH1 vaccine in newly diagnosed glioma. Antigens for these TCRs are unknown. TCRdb keeps only in-frame clones here, not all; method: immunoSEQ multiplex PCR. The sample has some 30,000 clones, more than 80% seen once. Sample: PBMCs, taken from a glioma patient whose treatment included an IDH1 peptide vaccine. The receptors come from a young man with glioma. Both conserved end residues are part of each CDR3. Fields, in order: D gene, J gene, V gene, clone size, CDR3 DNA, CDR3 protein. A D gene is named only where the DNA matches it firmly. Rows give clone size only sometimes, using once, few, many, or a class for an expanded clone.

d_gene: -; j_gene: TRBJ1-1; v_gene: TRBV2; abundance: -; CDR3nt: TGTGCCAGCACGTCGGACGGGAACACTGAAGCTTTCTTT; CDR3aa: CASTSDGNTEAFF
d_gene: -; j_gene: TRBJ1-4; v_gene: TRBV4-3; abundance: -; CDR3nt: TGCGCCAGCAGCCAAGATCGAACAGGGGAAAAACTGTTTTTT; CDR3aa: CASSQDRTGEKLFF
d_gene: TRBD2; j_gene: TRBJ2-7; v_gene: TRBV5-1; abundance: -; CDR3nt: TGCGCCAGCAGTTCCGGGACTAGCGGTTACGAGCAGTACTTC; CDR3aa: CASSSGTSGYEQYF
d_gene: TRBD1; j_gene: TRBJ1-1; v_gene: TRBV5-1; abundance: -; CDR3nt: TGCGCCAGCAGCTTGGACAGGGGGGGCACTGAAGCTTTCTTT; CDR3aa: CASSLDRGGTEAFF
d_gene: -; j_gene: TRBJ1-2; v_gene: TRBV27; abundance: -; CDR3nt: TGTGCCAGCAGTTCCGGTTGGGGGAGGGATGGCTACACCTTC; CDR3aa: CASSSGWGRDGYTF
d_gene: -; j_gene: TRBJ1-6; v_gene: TRBV30; abundance: -; CDR3nt: TGTGCCTGGAGTGTAGGGATTCGTAATTCACCCCTCCACTTT; CDR3aa: CAWSVGIRNSPLHF
d_gene: TRBD2; j_gene: TRBJ2-5; v_gene: TRBV28; abundance: -; CDR3nt: TGTGCCAGCAGTTCCCCTGGGACTAGCGGGCGGCGGGGGACCCAGTACTTC; CDR3aa: CASSSPGTSGRRGTQYF
d_gene: -; j_gene: TRBJ2-5; v_gene: TRBV5-5; abundance: -; CDR3nt: TGTGCCAGCAGCTTTGGAGGCGGCCAAGAGACCCAGTACTTC; CDR3aa: CASSFGGGQETQYF
d_gene: -; j_gene: TRBJ2-7; v_gene: TRBV10-3; abundance: -; CDR3nt: TGTGCCATCAGTGAGGGGGCGGGTGGATCCTACGAGCAGTACTTC; CDR3aa: CAISEGAGGSYEQYF
d_gene: -; j_gene: TRBJ1-1; v_gene: TRBV9; abundance: -; CDR3nt: TGTGCCAGCAGCGTCGGGGGAGGAGATACTGAAGCTTTCTTT; CDR3aa: CASSVGGGDTEAFF
d_gene: -; j_gene: TRBJ2-7; v_gene: TRBV30; abundance: once; CDR3nt: TGTGCCTGGAGAACAGGGTCTTACTCCTACGAGCAGTACTTC; CDR3aa: CAWRTGSYSYEQYF
d_gene: -; j_gene: TRBJ1-1; v_gene: TRBV29-1; abundance: once; CDR3nt: TGCAGCGTTACGGTTTACGACACTGAAGCTTTCTTT; CDR3aa: CSVTVYDTEAFF
d_gene: -; j_gene: TRBJ2-5; v_gene: TRBV30; abundance: -; CDR3nt: TGTGCCTGGAGTAGGTGGTTACAAGAGACCCAGTACTTC; CDR3aa: CAWSRWLQETQYF
d_gene: TRBD2; j_gene: TRBJ2-3; v_gene: TRBV5-1; abundance: once; CDR3nt: TGCGCCAGCAGCTCCGAGGCCCTAGCGGGAGTTACAGATACGCAGTATTTT; CDR3aa: CASSSEALAGVTDTQYF
d_gene: -; j_gene: TRBJ1-2; v_gene: TRBV19; abundance: -; CDR3nt: TGTGCCAGTAGTCGACAGAACTCTATGGGCTACACCTTC; CDR3aa: CASSRQNSMGYTF
d_gene: -; j_gene: TRBJ2-1; v_gene: TRBV6-6; abundance: -; CDR3nt: TGTGCCAGCAGTTACTCGTCTGGATCCTCACTCTTC; CDR3aa: CASSYSSGSSLF
d_gene: TRBD2; j_gene: TRBJ2-1; v_gene: TRBV4-1; abundance: once; CDR3nt: TGCGCCAGCAGCCAAGCCCAAGGGGCGGGAGGGCCCCATGAGCAGTTCTTC; CDR3aa: CASSQAQGAGGPHEQFF
d_gene: TRBD1; j_gene: TRBJ1-2; v_gene: TRBV6-1; abundance: -; CDR3nt: TGTGCCAGCAGTGCAGGCTTACAGGGGGCGCTGGGCTACACCTTC; CDR3aa: CASSAGLQGALGYTF
d_gene: -; j_gene: TRBJ1-1; v_gene: TRBV27; abundance: few; CDR3nt: TGTGCCAGCAGTTCCCCCCGGAGAAACACTGAAGCTTTCTTT; CDR3aa: CASSSPRRNTEAFF
d_gene: -; j_gene: TRBJ2-1; v_gene: TRBV27; abundance: -; CDR3nt: TGTGCCAGCAGCAAAGAGGGGCGGGGCCGGGGTGAGCAGTTCTTC; CDR3aa: CASSKEGRGRGEQFF
d_gene: -; j_gene: TRBJ1-1; v_gene: TRBV5-1; abundance: -; CDR3nt: TGCGCCAGCAGCTTGGTGAGGGGAAGGGGCGACACTGAAGCTTTCTTT; CDR3aa: CASSLVRGRGDTEAFF
d_gene: -; j_gene: TRBJ1-1; v_gene: TRBV29-1; abundance: -; CDR3nt: TGCAGTCGCTCTGACAGGTCGGTCACTGAAGCTTTCTTT; CDR3aa: CSRSDRSVTEAFF
d_gene: -; j_gene: TRBJ2-4; v_gene: TRBV19; abundance: -; CDR3nt: TGTGCCAGTAGTATAGCAGGGACCAAAAACATTCAGTACTTC; CDR3aa: CASSIAGTKNIQYF
d_gene: -; j_gene: TRBJ1-5; v_gene: TRBV6-5; abundance: -; CDR3nt: TGTGCCAGCAGCCCCCGAGGGGCTGCTAATCAGCCCCAGCATTTT; CDR3aa: CASSPRGAANQPQHF
d_gene: -; j_gene: TRBJ1-1; v_gene: TRBV15; abundance: -; CDR3nt: TGTGCCACCAGCCCCCCAGGCGGCGGGGTGAACACTGAAGCTTTCTTT; CDR3aa: CATSPPGGGVNTEAFF
d_gene: -; j_gene: TRBJ2-6; v_gene: TRBV6-5; abundance: -; CDR3nt: TGTGCCAGTTCACGAGCCTCTGGGGCCAACGTCCTGACTTTC; CDR3aa: CASSRASGANVLTF
d_gene: -; j_gene: TRBJ1-1; v_gene: TRBV19; abundance: once; CDR3nt: TGTGCCAGTAGTCTCGAGGGTGGGAACACTGAAGCTTTCTTT; CDR3aa: CASSLEGGNTEAFF
d_gene: -; j_gene: TRBJ1-1; v_gene: TRBV29-1; abundance: -; CDR3nt: TGCAGCGTCTCCGGGACGGAAGCTTTCTTT; CDR3aa: CSVSGTEAFF
d_gene: -; j_gene: TRBJ2-2; v_gene: TRBV2; abundance: -; CDR3nt: TGTGCCAGCACTCCGGGTAAATCGAACACCGGGGAGCTGTTTTTT; CDR3aa: CASTPGKSNTGELFF
d_gene: -; j_gene: TRBJ1-6; v_gene: TRBV4-3; abundance: -; CDR3nt: TGCGCCAGCAGCCAAGATTTTGGGGGCTCACCCCTCCACTTT; CDR3aa: CASSQDFGGSPLHF
d_gene: TRBD1; j_gene: TRBJ1-2; v_gene: TRBV7-2; abundance: -; CDR3nt: TGTGCCAGCAGCCAGGGGGGCAGGGGCTATGGCTACACCTTC; CDR3aa: CASSQGGRGYGYTF